This note documents a single T cell receptor beta chain sequence. Genomic DNA (from each subset) was split evenly across several immunoSEQ plates. Repertoires were generated with immunoSEQ multiplex PCR, while TCRdb's copy carries only in-frame clones and drops some. The data contain about 2 million clones, around 96% of them singletons. This sample is drawn from a study of shared clonotypes between healthy human individuals. Naive CD8 cells lacked CD45RO, underwent positive selection for CCR7 and left out terminally differentiated effector memory CD45RA+ cells. This CDR3 spans 13 amino acids. Germline V gene sequence: CDR1 SGHNT, CDR2 YYREEE (reference sequence). V lost 1 base, J lost 1 base, and 3 bases lay in between.

This sequence was found in a man between 18 and 35 years old in good health. The chain couples TRBV5-4 to TRBJ2-1; D is ambiguous. Sequences were obtained from naive CD8+ T cells sorted from blood. Here the CDR3 reads CASSLTSYNEQFF. CDR3 bases: TGTGCCAGCAGCTTGACGTCCTACAATGAGCAGTTCTTC.